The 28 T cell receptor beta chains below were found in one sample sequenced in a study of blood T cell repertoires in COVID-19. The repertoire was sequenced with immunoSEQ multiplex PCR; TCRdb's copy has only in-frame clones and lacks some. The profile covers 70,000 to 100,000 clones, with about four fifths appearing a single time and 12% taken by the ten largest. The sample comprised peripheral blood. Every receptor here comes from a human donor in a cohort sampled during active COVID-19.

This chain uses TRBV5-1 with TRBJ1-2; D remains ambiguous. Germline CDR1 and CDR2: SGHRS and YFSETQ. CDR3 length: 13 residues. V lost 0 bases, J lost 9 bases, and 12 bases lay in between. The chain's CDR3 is CASSLEGVSSYTF. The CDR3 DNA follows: TGCGCCAGCAGCTTGGAGGGAGTTTCAAGCTACACCTTC.

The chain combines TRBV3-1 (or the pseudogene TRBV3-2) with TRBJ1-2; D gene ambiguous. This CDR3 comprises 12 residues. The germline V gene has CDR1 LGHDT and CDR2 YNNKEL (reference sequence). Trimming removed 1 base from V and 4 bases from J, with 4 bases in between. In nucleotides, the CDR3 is TGTGCCAGCAGCCAAGGTATCTATGGCTACACCTTC. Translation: CASSQGIYGYTF.

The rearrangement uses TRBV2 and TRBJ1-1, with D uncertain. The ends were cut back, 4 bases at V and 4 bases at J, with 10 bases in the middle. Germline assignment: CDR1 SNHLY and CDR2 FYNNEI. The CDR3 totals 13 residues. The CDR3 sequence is CASSGSVLTEAFF. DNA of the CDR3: TGTGCCAGCAGTGGATCGGTCCTCACTGAAGCTTTCTTT. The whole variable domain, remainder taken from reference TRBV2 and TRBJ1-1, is EPEVTQTPSHQVTQMGQEVILRCVPISNHLYFYWYRQILGQKVEFLVSFYNNEISEKSEIFDDQFSVERPDGSNFTLKIRSTKLEDSAMYFCASSGSVLTEAFFGQGTRLTVV.

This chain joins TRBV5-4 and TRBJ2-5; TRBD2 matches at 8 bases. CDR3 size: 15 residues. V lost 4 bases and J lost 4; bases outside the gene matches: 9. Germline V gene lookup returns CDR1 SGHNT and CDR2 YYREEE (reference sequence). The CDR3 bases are TGTGCCAGCAGCAGGGCCGGTAGCGGGGTAGAGACCCAGTACTTC. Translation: CASSRAGSGVETQYF.

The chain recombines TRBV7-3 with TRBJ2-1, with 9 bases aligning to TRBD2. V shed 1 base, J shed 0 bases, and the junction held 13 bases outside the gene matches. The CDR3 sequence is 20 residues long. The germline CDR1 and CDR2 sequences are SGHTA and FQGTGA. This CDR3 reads CASSLMTRWGGRVSYNEQFF. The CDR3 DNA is TGTGCCAGCAGCTTAATGACTCGTTGGGGCGGGAGGGTCTCCTACAATGAGCAGTTCTTC. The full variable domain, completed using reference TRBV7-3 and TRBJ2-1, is GAGVSQTPSNKVTEKGKYVELRCDPISGHTALYWYRQSLGQGPEFLIYFQGTGAADDSGLPNDRFFAVRPEGSVSTLKIQRTERGDSAVYLCASSLMTRWGGRVSYNEQFFGPGTRLTVL.

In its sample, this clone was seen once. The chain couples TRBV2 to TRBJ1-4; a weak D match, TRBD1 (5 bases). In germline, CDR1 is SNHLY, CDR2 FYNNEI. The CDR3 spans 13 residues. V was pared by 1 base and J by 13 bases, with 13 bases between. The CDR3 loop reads CASSEVVGVTLFF. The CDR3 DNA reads TGTGCCAGCAGTGAAGTGGTAGGGGTTACACTGTTTTTT.

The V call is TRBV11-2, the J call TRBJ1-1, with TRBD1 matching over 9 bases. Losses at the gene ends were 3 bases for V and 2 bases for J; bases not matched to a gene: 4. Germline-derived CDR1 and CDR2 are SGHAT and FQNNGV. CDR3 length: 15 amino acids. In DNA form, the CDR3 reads TGTGCCAGCAGCTTCACGGGACAGGGTAACACTGAAGCTTTCTTT. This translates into CASSFTGQGNTEAFF.

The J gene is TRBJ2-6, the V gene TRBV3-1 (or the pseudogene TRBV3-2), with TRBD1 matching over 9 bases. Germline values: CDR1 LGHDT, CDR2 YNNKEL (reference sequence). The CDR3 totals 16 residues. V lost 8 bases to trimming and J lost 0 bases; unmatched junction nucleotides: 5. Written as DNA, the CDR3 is TGTGCCAGCTCCCGGGACAGGGTCTCTGGGGCCAACGTCCTGACTTTC. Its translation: CASSRDRVSGANVLTF.

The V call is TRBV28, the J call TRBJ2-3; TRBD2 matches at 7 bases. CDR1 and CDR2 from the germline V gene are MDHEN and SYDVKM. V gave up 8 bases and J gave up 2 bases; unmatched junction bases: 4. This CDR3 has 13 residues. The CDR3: CASGLAVTDTQYF. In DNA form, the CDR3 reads TGTGCCAGCGGGCTAGCGGTCACAGATACGCAGTATTTT.

CDR3 sequence: CASSLTGGGPYNEQFF. In DNA form, the CDR3 reads TGTGCCAGCAGCTTGACAGGGGGGGGCCCCTACAATGAGCAGTTCTTC. This sequence joins TRBV5-4 and TRBJ2-1; D might be TRBD1 (8 bases). The germline CDR1 and CDR2 sequences are SGHNT and YYREEE (reference sequence). Trimming left V 1 base short and J 2 bases short, with 13 bases between. The CDR3 totals 16 residues.

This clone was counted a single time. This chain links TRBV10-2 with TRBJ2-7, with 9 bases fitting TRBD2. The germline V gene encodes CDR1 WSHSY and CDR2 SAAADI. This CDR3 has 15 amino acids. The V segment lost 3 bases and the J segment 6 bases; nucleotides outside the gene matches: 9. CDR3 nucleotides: TGCGCCAGCAGTGAAACCGGGACTAGCCTCTTCGAGCAGTACTTC. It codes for CASSETGTSLFEQYF.

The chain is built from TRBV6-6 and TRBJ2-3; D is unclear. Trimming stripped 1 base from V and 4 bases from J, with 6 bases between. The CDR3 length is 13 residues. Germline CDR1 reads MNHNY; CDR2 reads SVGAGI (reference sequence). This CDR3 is CASSYYLPDTQYF. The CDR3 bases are TGTGCCAGCAGTTACTATCTACCAGATACGCAGTATTTT.

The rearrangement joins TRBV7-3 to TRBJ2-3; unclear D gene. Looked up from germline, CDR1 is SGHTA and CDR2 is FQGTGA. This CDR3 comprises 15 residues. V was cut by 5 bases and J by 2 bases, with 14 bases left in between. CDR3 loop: CASSPTSHNTDTQYF. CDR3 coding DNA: TGTGCCAGCAGCCCAACGAGTCATAACACAGATACGCAGTATTTT.

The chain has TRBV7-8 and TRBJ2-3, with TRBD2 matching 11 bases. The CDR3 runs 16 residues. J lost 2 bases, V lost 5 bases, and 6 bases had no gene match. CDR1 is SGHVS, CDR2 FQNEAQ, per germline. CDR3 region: CASSPGTSGPTDTQYF. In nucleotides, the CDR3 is TGTGCCAGCAGCCCAGGGACTAGCGGACCCACAGATACGCAGTATTTT.

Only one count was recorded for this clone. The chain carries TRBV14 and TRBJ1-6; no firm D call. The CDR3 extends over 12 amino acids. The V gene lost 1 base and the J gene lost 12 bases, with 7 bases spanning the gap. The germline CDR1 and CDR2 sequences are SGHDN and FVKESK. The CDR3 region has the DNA TGTGCCAGCAGCCAAGCCAACTTACCCCTCCACTTT. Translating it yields CASSQANLPLHF.

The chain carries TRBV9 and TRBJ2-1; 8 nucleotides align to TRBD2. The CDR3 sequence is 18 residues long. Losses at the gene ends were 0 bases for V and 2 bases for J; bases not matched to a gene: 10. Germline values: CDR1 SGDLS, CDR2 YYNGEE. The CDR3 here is CASSVEGAGVGPYNEQFF. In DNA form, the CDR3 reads TGTGCCAGCAGCGTAGAAGGAGCGGGAGTGGGGCCCTACAATGAGCAGTTCTTC.

The CDR3 here is CASSYGTTYEQYF. CDR3 coding DNA: TGTGCCAGCAGCTACGGGACAACCTACGAGCAGTACTTC. The chain recombines TRBV7-9 with TRBJ2-7; the D gene is possibly TRBD1 (6 bases). The CDR3 extends over 13 amino acids. The germline V and J ends were trimmed by 4 bases and 2 bases, with 9 bases remaining between them. Per the germline V gene, CDR1 is SEHNR and CDR2 is FQNEAQ (reference sequence). The complete variable domain, with remaining parts taken from reference TRBV7-9 and TRBJ2-7, reads DTGVSQNPRHKITKRGQNVTFRCDPISEHNRLYWYRQTLGQGPEFLTYFQNEAQLEKSRLLSDRFSAERPKGSFSTLEIQRTEQGDSAMYLCASSYGTTYEQYFGPGTRLTVT.

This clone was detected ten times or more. The CDR3 DNA reads as TGTGCCAGCAGCGTCGGACCGGGACAGGGGGGGGCTTTCTTT. Residues: CASSVGPGQGGAFF. The V gene is TRBV6-5, the J gene TRBJ1-1, with 11 bases aligning to TRBD1. V gave up 6 bases and J gave up 11 bases; unmatched junction bases: 11. The germline CDR1 and CDR2 sequences are MNHEY and SVGAGI. This CDR3 has 14 amino acids.

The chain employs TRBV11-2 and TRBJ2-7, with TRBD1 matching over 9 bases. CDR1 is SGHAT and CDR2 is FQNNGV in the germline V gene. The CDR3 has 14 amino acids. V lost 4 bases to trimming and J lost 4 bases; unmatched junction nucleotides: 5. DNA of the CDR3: TGTGCCAGCAGCTCCGGGACAGGGATATACGAGCAGTACTTC. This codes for CASSSGTGIYEQYF.

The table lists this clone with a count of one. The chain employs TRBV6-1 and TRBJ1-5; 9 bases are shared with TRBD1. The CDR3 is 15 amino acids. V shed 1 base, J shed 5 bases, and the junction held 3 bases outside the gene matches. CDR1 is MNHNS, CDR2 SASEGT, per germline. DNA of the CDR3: TGTGCCAGCAGTGAAGTAACAGGGGGCGATCAGCCCCAGCATTTT. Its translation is CASSEVTGGDQPQHF.

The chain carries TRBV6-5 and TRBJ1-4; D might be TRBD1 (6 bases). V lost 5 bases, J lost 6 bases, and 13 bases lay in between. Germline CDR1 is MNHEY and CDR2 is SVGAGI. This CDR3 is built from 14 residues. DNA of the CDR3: TGTGCCAGCAGTCCCAGGGGATACTATGAAAAACTGTTTTTT. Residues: CASSPRGYYEKLFF.

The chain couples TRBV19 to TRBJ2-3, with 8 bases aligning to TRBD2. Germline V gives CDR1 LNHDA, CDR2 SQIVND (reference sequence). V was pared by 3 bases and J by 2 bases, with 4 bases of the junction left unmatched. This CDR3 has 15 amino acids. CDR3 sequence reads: CASSMSGGTTDTQYF. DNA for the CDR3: TGTGCCAGTAGTATGAGCGGGGGTACCACAGATACGCAGTATTTT.

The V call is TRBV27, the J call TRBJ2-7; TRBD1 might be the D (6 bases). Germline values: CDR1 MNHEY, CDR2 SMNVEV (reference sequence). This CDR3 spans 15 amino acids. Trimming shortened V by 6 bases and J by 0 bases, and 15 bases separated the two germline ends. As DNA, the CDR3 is TGTGCCAGCAGACTCGACAGGCTCGGCTCCTACGAGCAGTACTTC. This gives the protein CASRLDRLGSYEQYF.

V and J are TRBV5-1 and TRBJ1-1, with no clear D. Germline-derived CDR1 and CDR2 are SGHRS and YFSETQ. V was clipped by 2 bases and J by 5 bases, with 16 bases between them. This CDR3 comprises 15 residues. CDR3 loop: CASSLSTRTGTEAFF. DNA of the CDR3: TGCGCCAGCAGCTTATCGACCCGCACGGGGACTGAAGCTTTCTTT.

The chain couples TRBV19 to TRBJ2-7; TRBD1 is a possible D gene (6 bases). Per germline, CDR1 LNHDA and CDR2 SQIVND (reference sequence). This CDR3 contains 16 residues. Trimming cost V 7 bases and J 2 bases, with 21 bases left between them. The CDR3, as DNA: TGTGCCAGTACCAAGAGAGGGGCAGGGGACCCCTACGAGCAGTACTTC. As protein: CASTKRGAGDPYEQYF.

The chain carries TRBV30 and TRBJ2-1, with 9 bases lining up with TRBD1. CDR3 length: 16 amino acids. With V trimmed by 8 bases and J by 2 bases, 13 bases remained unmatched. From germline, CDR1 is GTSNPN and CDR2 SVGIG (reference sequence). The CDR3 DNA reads TGTGCCAGGTCCCGGGACAGGGCGGGGGCCTACAATGAGCAGTTCTTC. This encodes CARSRDRAGAYNEQFF.

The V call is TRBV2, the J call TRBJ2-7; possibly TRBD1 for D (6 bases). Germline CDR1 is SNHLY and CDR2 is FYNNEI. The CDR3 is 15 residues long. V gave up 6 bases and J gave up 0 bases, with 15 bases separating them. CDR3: CASSPNRDNSYEQYF. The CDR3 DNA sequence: TGTGCCAGCAGCCCGAACAGGGACAACTCCTACGAGCAGTACTTC.

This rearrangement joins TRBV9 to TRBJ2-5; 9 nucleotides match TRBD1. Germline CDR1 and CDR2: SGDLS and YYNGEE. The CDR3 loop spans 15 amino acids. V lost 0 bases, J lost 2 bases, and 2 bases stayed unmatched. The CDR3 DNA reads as TGTGCCAGCAGCGTAGATGGGACAGGGCAAGAGACCCAGTACTTC. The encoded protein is CASSVDGTGQETQYF.